This T cell receptor (beta chain) was sequenced in a study of T-cell memory formation after mild COVID-19. Findings of the study overall: From day 15 to 85, contracting clones were balanced between CD4 and CD8, whereas later expanders leaned toward CD4+.

CDR3 length: 11 amino acids. Germline V CDR1 and CDR2: SQVTM, ANQGSEA. V gave up 6 bases and J gave up 6 bases, with 12 bases separating them. There are a few counts of this clonotype. The antigen remains unidentified. TCRdb fed the 5' RACE reads into MiXCR, producing one record per CDR3 protein. The profile covers roughly 500,000 distinct CDR3 sequences, with roughly 22% appearing a single time and around 13% taken by the ten largest. This clonotype was obtained from an adult woman who had mild COVID-19 (a few samples of this study predate the infection). Cell type and time point are not known. The V and J genes are TRBV29-1 and TRBJ2-7, with a possible D match to TRBD2 (6 bases). Sample: PBMCs or a T cell subset sorted from them (not recorded which). The CDR3 DNA reads TGCAGCGTAAAGCAGGGACTCGAGCAGTACTTC. Translation gives CSVKQGLEQYF.